This T cell receptor (beta chain) was recovered during a study of blood T cell repertoires in COVID-19. About the study: Sites in the United States, Italy and Spain provided acute and convalescent COVID-19 samples. T cells, B-cell-depleted T cells, or PBMCs provided the cDNA or gDNA that served as material.

Original processing methods: Estimation of nucleated cell counts was performed using reference gene primer amplification. The assay was immunoSEQ multiplex PCR, and TCRdb's table has in-frame clones only and misses some. V, J and clone size are taken as reported in that table, and D and trimming were inferred from the DNA itself. The table has roughly 190,000 clones, 75% to 95% seen once. CDR3 length: 16 amino acids. CDR1 and CDR2 (germline): MGHRA, YSYEKL. J lost 3 bases, V lost 4 bases, and 7 bases had no gene match. This clonotype was obtained from a man between 45 and 60 years old with acute or convalescent COVID-19. This chain joins TRBV4-1 and TRBJ1-5, with 9 bases matching TRBD1. Sequencing was performed on peripheral blood. CDR3 in DNA: TGCGCCAGCAGCCGAGGGACAGGGCTTACCAATCAGCCCCAGCATTTT. Protein sequence: CASSRGTGLTNQPQHF.